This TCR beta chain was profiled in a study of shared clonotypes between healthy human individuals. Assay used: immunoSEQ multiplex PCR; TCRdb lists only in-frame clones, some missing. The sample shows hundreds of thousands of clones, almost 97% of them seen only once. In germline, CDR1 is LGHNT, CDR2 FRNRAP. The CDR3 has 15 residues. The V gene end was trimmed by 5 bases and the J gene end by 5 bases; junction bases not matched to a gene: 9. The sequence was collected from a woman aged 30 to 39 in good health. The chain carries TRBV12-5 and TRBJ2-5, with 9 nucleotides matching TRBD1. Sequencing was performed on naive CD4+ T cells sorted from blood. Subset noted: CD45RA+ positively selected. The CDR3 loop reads CASGPSGTGTETQYF. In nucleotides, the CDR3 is TGTGCTAGTGGTCCCTCCGGGACAGGGACGGAGACCCAGTACTTC.